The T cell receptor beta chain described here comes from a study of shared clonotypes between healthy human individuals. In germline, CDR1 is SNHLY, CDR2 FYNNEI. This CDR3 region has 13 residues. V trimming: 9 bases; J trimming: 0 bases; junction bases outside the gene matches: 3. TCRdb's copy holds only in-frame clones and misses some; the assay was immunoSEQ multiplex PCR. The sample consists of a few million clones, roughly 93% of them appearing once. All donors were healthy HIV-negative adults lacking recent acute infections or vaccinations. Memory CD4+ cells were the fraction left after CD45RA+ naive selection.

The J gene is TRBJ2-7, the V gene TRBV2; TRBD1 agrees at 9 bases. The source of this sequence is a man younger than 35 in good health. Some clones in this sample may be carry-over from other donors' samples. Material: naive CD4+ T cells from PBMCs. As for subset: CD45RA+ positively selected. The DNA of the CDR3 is TGTGCCAGTGGACAGGGGAGCTCCTACGAGCAGTACTTC. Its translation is CASGQGSSYEQYF.